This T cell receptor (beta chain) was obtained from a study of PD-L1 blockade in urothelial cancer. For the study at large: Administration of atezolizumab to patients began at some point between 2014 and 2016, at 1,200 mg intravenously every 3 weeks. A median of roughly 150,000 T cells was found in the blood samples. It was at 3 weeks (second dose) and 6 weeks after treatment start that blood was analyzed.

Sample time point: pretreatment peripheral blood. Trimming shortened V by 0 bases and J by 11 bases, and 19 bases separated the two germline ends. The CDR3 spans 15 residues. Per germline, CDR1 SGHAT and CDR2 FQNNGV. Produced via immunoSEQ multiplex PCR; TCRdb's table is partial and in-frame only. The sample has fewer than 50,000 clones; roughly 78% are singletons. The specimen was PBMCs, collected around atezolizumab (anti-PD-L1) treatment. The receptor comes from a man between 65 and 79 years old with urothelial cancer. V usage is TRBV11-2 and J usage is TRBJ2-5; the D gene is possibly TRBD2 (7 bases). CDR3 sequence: CASSLDIFGGTLQYF. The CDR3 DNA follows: TGTGCCAGCAGCTTAGATATTTTCGGGGGGACACTTCAGTACTTC.